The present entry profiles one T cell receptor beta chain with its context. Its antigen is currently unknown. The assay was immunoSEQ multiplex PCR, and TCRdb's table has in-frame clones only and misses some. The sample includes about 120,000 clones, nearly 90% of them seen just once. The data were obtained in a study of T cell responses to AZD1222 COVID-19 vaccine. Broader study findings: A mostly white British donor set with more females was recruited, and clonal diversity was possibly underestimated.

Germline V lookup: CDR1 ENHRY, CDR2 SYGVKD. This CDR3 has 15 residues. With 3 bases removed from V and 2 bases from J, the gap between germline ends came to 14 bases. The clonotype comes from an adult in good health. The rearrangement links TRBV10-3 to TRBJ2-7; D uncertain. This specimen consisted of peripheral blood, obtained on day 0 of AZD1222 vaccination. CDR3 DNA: TGTGCCATCAGTGATCCGACCCAGAGGACCTACGAGCAGTACTTC. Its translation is CAISDPTQRTYEQYF.